The 2 T cell receptor beta chains below come from one sample, sequenced in a study of cytomegalovirus exposure and HLA in healthy donors. Primers: 60 Vbeta forward and 13 Jbeta reverse. Generated by immunoSEQ multiplex PCR, the TCRdb table keeps only in-frame clones and is missing some. This table has around 150,000 clones, approximately 82% appearing once. The sample consisted of PBMCs. Source of these receptors: a middle-aged woman in good health and CMV-seropositive.

This clone came up once. This chain connects TRBV13 to TRBJ2-7; TRBD2 agrees at 13 bases. V dropped 4 bases and J dropped 3; count of bases not matched to a gene: 9. Germline loops: CDR1 PRHDT, CDR2 FYEKMQ (reference sequence). This CDR3 is 17 amino acids long. CDR3 nucleotide sequence: TGTGCCAGCAGCTCAGGGACTAGCGGGACCGGGGGCTACGAGCAGTACTTC. It codes for CASSSGTSGTGGYEQYF.

This clone was seen only a few times. The gene calls are TRBV7-8 and TRBJ2-7, with TRBD1 as a possible D gene (6 bases). This CDR3 is built from 14 residues. Germline V lookup: CDR1 SGHVS, CDR2 FQNEAQ. V lost 7 bases and J lost 0, with 13 bases in between. The CDR3 is CASNLRGSSYEQYF. The CDR3 DNA reads TGTGCCAGCAACCTTAGGGGGAGCTCCTACGAGCAGTACTTC.